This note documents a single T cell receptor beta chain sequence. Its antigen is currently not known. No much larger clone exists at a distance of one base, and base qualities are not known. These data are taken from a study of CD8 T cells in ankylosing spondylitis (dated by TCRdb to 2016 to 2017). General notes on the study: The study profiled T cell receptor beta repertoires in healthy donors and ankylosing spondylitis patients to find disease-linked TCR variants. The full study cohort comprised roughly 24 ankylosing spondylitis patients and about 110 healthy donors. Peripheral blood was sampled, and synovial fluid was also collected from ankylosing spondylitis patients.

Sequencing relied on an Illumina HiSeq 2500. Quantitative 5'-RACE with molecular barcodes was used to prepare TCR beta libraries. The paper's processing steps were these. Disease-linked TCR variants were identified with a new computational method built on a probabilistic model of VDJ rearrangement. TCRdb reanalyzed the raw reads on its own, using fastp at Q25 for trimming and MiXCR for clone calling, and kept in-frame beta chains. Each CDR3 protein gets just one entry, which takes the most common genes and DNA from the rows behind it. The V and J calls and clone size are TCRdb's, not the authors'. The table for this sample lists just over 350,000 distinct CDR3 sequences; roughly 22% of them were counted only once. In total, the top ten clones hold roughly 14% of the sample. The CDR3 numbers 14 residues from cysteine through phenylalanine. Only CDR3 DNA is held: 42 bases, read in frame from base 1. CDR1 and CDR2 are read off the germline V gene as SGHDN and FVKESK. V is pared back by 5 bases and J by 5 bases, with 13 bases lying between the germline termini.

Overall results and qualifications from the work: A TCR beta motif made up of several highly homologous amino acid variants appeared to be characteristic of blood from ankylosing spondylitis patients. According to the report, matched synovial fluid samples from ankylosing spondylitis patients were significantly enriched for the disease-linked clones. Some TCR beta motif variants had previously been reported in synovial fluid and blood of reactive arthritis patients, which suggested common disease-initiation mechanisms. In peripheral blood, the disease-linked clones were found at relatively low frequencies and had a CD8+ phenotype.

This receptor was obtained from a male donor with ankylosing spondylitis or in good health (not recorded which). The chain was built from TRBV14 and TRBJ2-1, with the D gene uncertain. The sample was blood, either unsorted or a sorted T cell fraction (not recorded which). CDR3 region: CASSGRVGNNEQFF. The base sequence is TGTGCCAGCAGCGGAAGGGTTGGGAACAATGAGCAGTTCTTC.